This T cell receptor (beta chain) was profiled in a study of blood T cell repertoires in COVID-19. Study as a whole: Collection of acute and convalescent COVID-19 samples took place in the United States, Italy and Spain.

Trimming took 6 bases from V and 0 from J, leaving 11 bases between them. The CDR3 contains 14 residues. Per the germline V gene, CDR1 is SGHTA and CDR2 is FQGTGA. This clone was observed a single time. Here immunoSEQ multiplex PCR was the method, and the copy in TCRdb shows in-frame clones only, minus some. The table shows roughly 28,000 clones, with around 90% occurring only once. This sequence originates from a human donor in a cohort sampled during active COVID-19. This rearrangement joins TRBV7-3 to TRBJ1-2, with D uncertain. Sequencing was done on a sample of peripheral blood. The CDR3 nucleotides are TGTGCCAGCAGTTTAGACTCAACTAACTATGGCTACACCTTC. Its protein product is CASSLDSTNYGYTF.